This TCR beta chain was sequenced during a study of CD8+ T cells in alopecia areata. Findings and limits, study-wide: TCRs were shared less clearly across patients than in mice, possibly for HLA-related reasons.

In its sample, this clone was seen a few times. The antigen remains undetermined. Germline CDR1 is SQVTM and CDR2 is ANQGSEA. The CDR3 spans 12 residues. V trimming: 5 bases; J trimming: 6 bases; junction bases outside the gene matches: 4. RNA, once extracted, was reverse transcribed into cDNA for use as the sequencing template. Only in-frame clones appear in the TCRdb table, and some are missing; sequencing was by immunoSEQ multiplex PCR. This sample yields fewer than 90,000 clones, of which about 53% are seen a single time; approximately 5.7% belongs to the top ten. Peripheral blood, together with lesional scalp punch biopsies, was collected from alopecia areata patients.

The sequence came from a human donor with alopecia areata. The specimen was NKG2D-high CD8+ T cells sorted from blood. V usage is TRBV29-1 and J usage is TRBJ2-7, with TRBD1 matching over 10 bases. For the CDR3, the DNA is TGCAGCGTTCCGGGACAGGGGTCCGAGCAGTACTTC. This gives the protein CSVPGQGSEQYF.